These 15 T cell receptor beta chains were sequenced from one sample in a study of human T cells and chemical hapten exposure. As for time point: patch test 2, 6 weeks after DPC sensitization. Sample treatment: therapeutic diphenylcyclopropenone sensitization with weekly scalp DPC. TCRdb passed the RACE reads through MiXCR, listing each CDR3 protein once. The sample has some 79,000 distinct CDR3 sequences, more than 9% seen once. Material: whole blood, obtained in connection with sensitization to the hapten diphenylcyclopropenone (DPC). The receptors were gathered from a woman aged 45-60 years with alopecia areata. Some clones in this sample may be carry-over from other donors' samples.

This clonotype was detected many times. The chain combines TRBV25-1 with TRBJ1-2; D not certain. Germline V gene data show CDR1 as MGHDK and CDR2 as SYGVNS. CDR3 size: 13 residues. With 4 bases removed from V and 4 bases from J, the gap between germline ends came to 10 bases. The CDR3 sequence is CASSGTVLYGYTF. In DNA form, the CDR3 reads TGTGCCAGCAGTGGGACGGTACTCTATGGCTACACCTTC.

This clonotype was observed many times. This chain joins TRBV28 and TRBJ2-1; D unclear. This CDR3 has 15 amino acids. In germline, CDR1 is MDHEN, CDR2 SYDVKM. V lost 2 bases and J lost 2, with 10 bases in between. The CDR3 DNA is TGTGCCAGCAGTTTAGTCTCGCGGACCTACAATGAGCAGTTCTTC. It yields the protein CASSLVSRTYNEQFF.

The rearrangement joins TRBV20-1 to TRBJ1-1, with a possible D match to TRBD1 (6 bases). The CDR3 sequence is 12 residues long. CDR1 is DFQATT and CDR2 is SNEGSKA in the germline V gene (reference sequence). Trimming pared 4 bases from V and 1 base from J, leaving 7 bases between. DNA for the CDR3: TGCAGTGCTACCAGGGGGAACACTGAAGCTTTCTTT. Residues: CSATRGNTEAFF.

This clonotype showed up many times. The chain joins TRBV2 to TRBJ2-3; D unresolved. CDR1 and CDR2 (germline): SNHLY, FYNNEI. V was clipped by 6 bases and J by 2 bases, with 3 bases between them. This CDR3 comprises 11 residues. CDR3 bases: TGTGCCAGCAGAATCACAGATACGCAGTATTTT. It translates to CASRITDTQYF. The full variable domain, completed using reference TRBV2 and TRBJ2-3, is EPEVTQTPSHQVTQMGQEVILRCVPISNHLYFYWYRQILGQKVEFLVSFYNNEISEKSEIFDDQFSVERPDGSNFTLKIRSTKLEDSAMYFCASRITDTQYFGPGTRLTVL.

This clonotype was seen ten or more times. Here the CDR3 DNA reads TGTGCCAGCAGCCCTTCACGGAGCGCAGGAGGCTACACCTTC. This codes for CASSPSRSAGGYTF. The chain joins TRBV3-1 to TRBJ1-2, with D uncertain. This CDR3 contains 14 residues. The ends were cut back, 4 bases at V and 8 bases at J, with 17 bases in the middle. Looked up from germline, CDR1 is LGHDT and CDR2 is YNNKEL (reference sequence).

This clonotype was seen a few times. CDR3 region: CASSSDINQPQHF. In nucleotides, the CDR3 is TGCGCCAGCAGCTCGGACATCAATCAGCCCCAGCATTTT. The gene calls are TRBV5-1 and TRBJ1-5; D is possibly TRBD1 (5 bases). Germline CDR1 reads SGHRS; CDR2 reads YFSETQ. The germline V and J ends were trimmed by 3 bases and 3 bases, with 7 bases remaining between them. CDR3 length: 13 amino acids.

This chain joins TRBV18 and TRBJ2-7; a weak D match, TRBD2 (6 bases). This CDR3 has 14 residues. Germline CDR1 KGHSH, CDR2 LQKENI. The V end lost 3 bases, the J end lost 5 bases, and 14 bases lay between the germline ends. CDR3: CASSPARESHEQYF. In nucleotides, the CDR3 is TGTGCCAGCTCACCGGCCCGGGAGTCCCACGAGCAGTACTTC.

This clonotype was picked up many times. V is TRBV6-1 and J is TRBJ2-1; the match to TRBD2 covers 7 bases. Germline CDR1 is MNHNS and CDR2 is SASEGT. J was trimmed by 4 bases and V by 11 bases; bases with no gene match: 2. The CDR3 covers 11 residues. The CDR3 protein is CAGLGYNEQFF. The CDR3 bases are TGTGCCGGACTAGGGTACAATGAGCAGTTCTTC.

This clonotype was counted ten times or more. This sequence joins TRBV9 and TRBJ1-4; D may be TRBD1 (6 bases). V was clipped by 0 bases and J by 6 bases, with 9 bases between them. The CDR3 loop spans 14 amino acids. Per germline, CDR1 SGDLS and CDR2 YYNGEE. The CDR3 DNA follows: TGTGCCAGCAGCGTAGACAGGGATCATGAAAAACTGTTTTTT. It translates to CASSVDRDHEKLFF.

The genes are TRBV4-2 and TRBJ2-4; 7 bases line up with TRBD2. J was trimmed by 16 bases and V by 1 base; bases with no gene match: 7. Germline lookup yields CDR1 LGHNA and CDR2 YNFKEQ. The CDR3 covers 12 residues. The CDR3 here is CASSQGGRVVYF. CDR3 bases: TGTGCCAGCAGCCAAGGAGGGAGGGTGGTATACTTC.

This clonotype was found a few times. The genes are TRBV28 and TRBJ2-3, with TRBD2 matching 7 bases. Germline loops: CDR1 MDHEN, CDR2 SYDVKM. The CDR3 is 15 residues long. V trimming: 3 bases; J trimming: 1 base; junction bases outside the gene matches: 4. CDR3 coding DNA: TGTGCCAGCAGTTTCCGGGAGGCCCGCACAGATACGCAGTATTTT. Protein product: CASSFREARTDTQYF. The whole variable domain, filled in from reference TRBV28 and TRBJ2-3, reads DVKVTQSSRYLVKRTGEKVFLECVQDMDHENMFWYRQDPGLGLRLIYFSYDVKMKEKGDIPEGYSVSREKKERFSLILESASTNQTSMYLCASSFREARTDTQYFGPGTRLTVL.

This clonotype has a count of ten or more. The CDR3 sequence: CASSWVGQRKTGELFF. The CDR3 DNA reads as TGTGCCAGCAGCTGGGTGGGACAGCGGAAAACCGGGGAGCTGTTTTTT. The rearrangement joins TRBV7-2 to TRBJ2-2; 7 positions agree with TRBD1. V was pared by 4 bases and J by 5 bases, with 10 bases of the junction left unmatched. This CDR3 region has 16 residues. Germline V gene lookup returns CDR1 SGHTA and CDR2 FQGNSA.

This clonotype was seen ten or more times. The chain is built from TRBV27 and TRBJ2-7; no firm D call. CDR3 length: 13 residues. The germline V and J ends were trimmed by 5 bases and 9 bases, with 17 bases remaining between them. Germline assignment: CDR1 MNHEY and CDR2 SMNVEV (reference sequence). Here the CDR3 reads CASSPNPAGPQYF. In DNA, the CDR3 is TGTGCCAGCAGTCCCAACCCGGCAGGCCCGCAGTACTTC.

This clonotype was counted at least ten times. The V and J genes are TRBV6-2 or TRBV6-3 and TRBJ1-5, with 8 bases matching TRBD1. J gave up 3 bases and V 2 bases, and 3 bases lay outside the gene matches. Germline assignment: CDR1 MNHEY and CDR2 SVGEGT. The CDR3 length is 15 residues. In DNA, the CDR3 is TGTGCCAGCAGTTACGGCCAGGGGGCCAATCAGCCCCAGCATTTT. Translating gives CASSYGQGANQPQHF.

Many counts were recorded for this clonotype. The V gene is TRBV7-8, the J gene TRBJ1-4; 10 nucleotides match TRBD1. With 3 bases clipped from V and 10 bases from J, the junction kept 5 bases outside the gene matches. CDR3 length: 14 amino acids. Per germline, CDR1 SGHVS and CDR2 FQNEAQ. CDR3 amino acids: CASSFRDRGGKLFF. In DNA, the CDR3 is TGTGCCAGCAGCTTCCGGGACAGGGGAGGAAAACTGTTTTTT.